The present T cell receptor (beta chain) was sequenced within a study of T cell responses to AZD1222 COVID-19 vaccine. General study findings and limits: Elevations in Spike-specific TCR breadth and depth followed administration of two AZD1222 doses. Per reports, nearly half of all spike-specific TCRs target regions that are unmutated in variants.

Sequencing used immunoSEQ multiplex PCR; TCRdb keeps in-frame clones, though not all of them. The profile shows 95,000 to 150,000 clones, under 90% of them singletons. Germline V gene data show CDR1 as SNHLY and CDR2 as FYNNEI. CDR3 size: 14 residues. The junction had 5 bases not matched to a gene; V was cut back by 7 bases and J by 1 base. With respect to this clone: Its antigen is unknown.

The clonotype comes from an adult in good health. The V call is TRBV2, the J call TRBJ1-1; 8 positions agree with TRBD1. The sequencing used peripheral blood, collected on day 0 of AZD1222 vaccination. CDR3 region: CASNTGTGNTEAFF. CDR3 in DNA: TGTGCCAGCAACACGGGGACAGGGAACACTGAAGCTTTCTTT.